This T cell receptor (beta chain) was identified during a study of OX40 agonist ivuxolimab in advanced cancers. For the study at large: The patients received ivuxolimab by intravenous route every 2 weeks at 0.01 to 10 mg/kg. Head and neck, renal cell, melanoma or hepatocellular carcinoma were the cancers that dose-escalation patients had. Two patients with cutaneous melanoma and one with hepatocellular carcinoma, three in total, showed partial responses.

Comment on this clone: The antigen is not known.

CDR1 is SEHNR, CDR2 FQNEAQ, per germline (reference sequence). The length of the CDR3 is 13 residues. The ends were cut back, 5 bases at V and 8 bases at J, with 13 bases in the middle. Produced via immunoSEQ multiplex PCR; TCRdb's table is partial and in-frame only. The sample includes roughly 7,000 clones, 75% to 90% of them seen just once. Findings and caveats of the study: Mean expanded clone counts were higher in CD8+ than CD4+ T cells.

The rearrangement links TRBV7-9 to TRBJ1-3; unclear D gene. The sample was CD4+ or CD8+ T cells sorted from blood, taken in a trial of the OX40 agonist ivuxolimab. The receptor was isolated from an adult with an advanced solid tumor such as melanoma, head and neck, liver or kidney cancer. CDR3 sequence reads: CASSRREADTIYF. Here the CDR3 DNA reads TGTGCCAGCAGCCGCCGGGAGGCGGACACCATATATTTT.